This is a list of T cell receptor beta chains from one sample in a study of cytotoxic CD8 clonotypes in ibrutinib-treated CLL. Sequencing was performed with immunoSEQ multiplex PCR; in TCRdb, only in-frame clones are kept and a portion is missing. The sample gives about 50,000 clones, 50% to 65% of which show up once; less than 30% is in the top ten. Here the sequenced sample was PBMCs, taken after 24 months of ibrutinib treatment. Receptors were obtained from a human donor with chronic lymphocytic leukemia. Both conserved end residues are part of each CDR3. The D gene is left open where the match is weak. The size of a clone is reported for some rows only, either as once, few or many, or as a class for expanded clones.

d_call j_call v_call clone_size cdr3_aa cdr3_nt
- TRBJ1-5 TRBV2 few CASKEQNNQPQHF TGTGCCAGCAAGGAACAGAACAATCAGCCCCAGCATTTT
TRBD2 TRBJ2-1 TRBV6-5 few CASSPAGVSYNEQFF TGTGCCAGCAGCCCAGCGGGGGTTTCCTACAATGAGCAGTTCTTC
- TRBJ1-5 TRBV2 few CASSEALKGFLSNQPQHF TGTGCCAGCAGTGAAGCGCTTAAGGGATTTCTTAGCAATCAGCCCCAGCATTTT
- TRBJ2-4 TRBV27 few CASSPLGGQNIQYF TGTGCCAGCAGTCCCCTGGGGGGGCAAAACATTCAGTACTTC
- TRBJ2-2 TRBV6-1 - CASSEGATTGELFF TGTGCCAGCAGTGAAGGGGCCACCACCGGGGAGCTGTTTTTT
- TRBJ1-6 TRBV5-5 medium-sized CASRGASSYNSPLHF TGTGCCAGCAGAGGGGCGAGCTCCTATAATTCACCCCTCCACTTT
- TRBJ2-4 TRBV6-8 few CANYGGPAKNIQYF TGTGCCAACTATGGGGGGCCTGCCAAAAACATTCAGTACTTC
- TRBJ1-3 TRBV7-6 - CASSPQPNGNTIYF TGTGCCAGCAGCCCCCAGCCGAACGGAAACACCATATATTTT
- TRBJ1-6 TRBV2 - CASRATVRGDSPLHF TGTGCCAGCAGGGCGACAGTACGCGGGGATTCACCCCTCCACTTT
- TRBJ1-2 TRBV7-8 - CASSPDRSNYGYTF TGTGCCAGCAGCCCGGACAGAAGTAACTATGGCTACACCTTC
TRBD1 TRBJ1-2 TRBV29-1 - CSVLIRTGVYGYTF TGCAGCGTCTTGATACGGACAGGGGTTTATGGCTACACCTTC
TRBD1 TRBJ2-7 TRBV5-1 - CASSLAVTGTYEQYF TGCGCCAGCAGCTTGGCGGTGACAGGGACCTACGAGCAGTACTTC
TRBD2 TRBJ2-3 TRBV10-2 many CASQPSGRTDTQYF TGCGCCAGCCAACCTAGCGGCCGCACAGATACGCAGTATTTT
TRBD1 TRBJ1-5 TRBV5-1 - CASSWGQGSNQPQHF TGCGCCAGCAGCTGGGGACAGGGTAGCAATCAGCCCCAGCATTTT
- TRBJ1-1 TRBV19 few CASSIPWKDTEAFF TGTGCCAGTAGTATCCCCTGGAAGGACACTGAAGCTTTCTTT
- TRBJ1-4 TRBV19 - CASSPNSGGGLNEKLFF TGTGCCAGTAGTCCAAACAGTGGCGGGGGGCTAAACGAAAAACTGTTTTTT
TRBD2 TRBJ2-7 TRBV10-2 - CASSGWVAGGTYEQYF TGCGCCAGCAGTGGTTGGGTAGCGGGGGGCACCTACGAGCAGTACTTC
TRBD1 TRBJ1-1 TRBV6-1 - CASRGTGLNTEAFF TGTGCCAGCAGGGGGACAGGGTTGAACACTGAAGCTTTCTTT
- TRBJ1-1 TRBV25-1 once CASRDAGNTEAFF TGTGCCAGCAGGGACGCAGGTAACACTGAAGCTTTCTTT
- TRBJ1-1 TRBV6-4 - CASSTGYNTEAFF TGTGCCAGCAGTACAGGGTATAACACTGAAGCTTTCTTT
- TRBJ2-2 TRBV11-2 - CASSFDWTGELFF TGTGCCAGCAGCTTTGATTGGACCGGGGAGCTGTTTTTT
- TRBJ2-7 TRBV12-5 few CASGFRSGVSYEQYF TGTGCTAGTGGTTTCCGCTCAGGAGTTTCCTACGAGCAGTACTTC
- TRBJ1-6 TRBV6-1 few CASSEDENSPLHF TGTGCCAGCAGTGAAGATGAGAATTCACCCCTCCACTTT
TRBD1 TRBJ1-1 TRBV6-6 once CASSRDRMNTEAFF TGTGCCAGCAGTCGGGACAGAATGAACACTGAAGCTTTCTTT
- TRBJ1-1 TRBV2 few CASSVGGETEAFF TGTGCCAGCAGCGTAGGGGGAGAAACTGAAGCTTTCTTT
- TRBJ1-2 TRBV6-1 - CASRNTGGYTF TGTGCCAGCCGGAATACCGGTGGCTACACCTTC
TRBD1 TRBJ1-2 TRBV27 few CASRLRQGAYGYTF TGTGCCAGCAGACTCCGACAGGGGGCCTATGGCTACACCTTC
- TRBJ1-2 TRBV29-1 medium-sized CSVPPGGGSFGYTF TGCAGCGTGCCCCCCGGAGGCGGGAGTTTCGGCTACACCTTC
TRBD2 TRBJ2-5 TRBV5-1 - CASSSGEMAGGHQETQYF TGCGCCAGCAGCTCAGGGGAGATGGCGGGGGGGCATCAAGAGACCCAGTACTTC
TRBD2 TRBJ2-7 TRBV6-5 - CASKNGGALPMQQYF TGTGCCAGCAAAAACGGGGGGGCCCTACCTATGCAGCAGTACTTC
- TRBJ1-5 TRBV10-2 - CATLQGGNQPQHF TGCGCCACCCTCCAGGGAGGCAATCAGCCCCAGCATTTT
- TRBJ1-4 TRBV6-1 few CASSDRLGEKLFF TGTGCCAGCAGTGATAGACTAGGGGAAAAACTGTTTTTT
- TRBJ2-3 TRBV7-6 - CASSLAREDTQYF TGTGCCAGCAGCTTGGCCAGGGAAGATACGCAGTATTTT
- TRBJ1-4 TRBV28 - CASTLSQDEKLFF TGTGCCAGCACTCTATCCCAGGATGAAAAACTGTTTTTT
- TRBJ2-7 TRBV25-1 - CASSESAEDRSSYEQYF TGTGCCAGCAGTGAGTCGGCCGAGGACCGGAGCTCCTACGAGCAGTACTTC
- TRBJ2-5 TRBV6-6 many CASTPSLEGTRETQYF TGTGCCAGCACTCCCTCACTTGAGGGTACCCGGGAGACCCAGTACTTC
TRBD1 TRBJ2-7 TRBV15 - CATSREQGAGYEQYF TGTGCCACCAGCAGAGAACAGGGGGCCGGTTACGAGCAGTACTTC
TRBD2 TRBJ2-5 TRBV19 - CASSLAGARETQYF TGTGCCAGTAGCCTAGCGGGGGCGCGGGAGACCCAGTACTTC
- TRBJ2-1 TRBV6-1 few CASSPLYEQFF TGTGCCAGCAGTCCTTTGTATGAGCAGTTCTTC
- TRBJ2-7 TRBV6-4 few CASSTQDGYEQYF TGTGCCAGCAGCACACAGGACGGCTACGAGCAGTACTTC
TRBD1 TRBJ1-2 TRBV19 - CASTMSRDSNGYTF TGTGCCAGTACCATGTCCCGGGACAGTAATGGCTACACCTTC
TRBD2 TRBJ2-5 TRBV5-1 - CASSLELAGGKTQYF TGCGCCAGCAGCTTGGAACTAGCGGGCGGGAAGACCCAGTACTTC
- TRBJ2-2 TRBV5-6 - CASSLIWDDTGELFF TGTGCCAGCAGCTTGATTTGGGACGACACCGGGGAGCTGTTTTTT
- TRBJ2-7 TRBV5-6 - CASSGTRGHEQYF TGTGCCAGCAGCGGAACTCGGGGCCACGAGCAGTACTTC
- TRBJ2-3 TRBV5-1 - CASSLGGAESDTQYF TGCGCCAGCAGCCTTGGGGGGGCCGAATCAGATACGCAGTATTTT
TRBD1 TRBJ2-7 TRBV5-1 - CASSLAPGGAHEQYF TGCGCCAGCAGCTTGGCCCCAGGGGGCGCGCACGAGCAGTACTTC
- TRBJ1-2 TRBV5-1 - CASSPAQGGYTF TGCGCCAGCAGCCCAGCACAGGGTGGCTACACCTTC
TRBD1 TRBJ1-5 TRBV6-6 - CASSYRATGEIQPQHF TGTGCCAGCAGTTACCGAGCGACAGGGGAGATTCAGCCCCAGCATTTT
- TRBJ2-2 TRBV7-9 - CASSLLGTTGELFF TGTGCCAGCAGCTTACTAGGGACTACCGGGGAGCTGTTTTTT
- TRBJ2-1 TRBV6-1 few CASSEIPSNTFF TGTGCCAGCAGTGAAATCCCCTCGAACACGTTCTTC
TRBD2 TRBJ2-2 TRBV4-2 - CASSQSAGDPTGELFF TGTGCCAGCAGCCAATCGGCGGGGGATCCCACCGGGGAGCTGTTTTTT
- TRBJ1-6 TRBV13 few CASSSGPYSPLHF TGTGCCAGCAGCTCAGGACCTTATTCACCCCTCCACTTT
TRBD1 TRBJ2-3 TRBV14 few CASSHHRGTFGADTQYF TGTGCCAGCAGCCATCACAGGGGGACATTCGGCGCAGATACGCAGTATTTT
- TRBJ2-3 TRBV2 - CASSERENTQYF TGTGCCAGCAGTGAACGGGAAAATACGCAGTATTTT
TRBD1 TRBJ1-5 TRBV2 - CASSGQGEQPQHF TGTGCCAGCAGTGGTCAGGGGGAACAGCCCCAGCATTTT
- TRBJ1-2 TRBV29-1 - CSASPGSNYGYTF TGCAGCGCCAGTCCAGGTTCCAACTATGGCTACACCTTC
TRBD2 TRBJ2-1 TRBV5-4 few CASSWGDYGDNEQFF TGTGCCAGCAGCTGGGGGGACTACGGGGACAATGAGCAGTTCTTC